The 25 T cell receptor beta chains below come from one sample, sequenced in a study of T cells in Graves' hyperthyroidism and ophthalmopathy. RNA transcripts gave rise to amplified TCR beta CDR3 regions. The primer set for the first-round RT-PCR of the TCR CDR3 was HTBI. One entry per CDR3 protein, called by TCRdb with MiXCR from the multiplex PCR reads. Among approximately 330,000 distinct CDR3 sequences listed, roughly 15% were seen once. Material: blood. Receptors were obtained from a woman in her forties with Graves' ophthalmopathy.

This clonotype was seen ten or more times. V gene TRBV3-1 combines with J gene TRBJ2-5; no clear D gene. V gave up 0 bases and J gave up 0 bases, with 5 bases separating them. The CDR3 runs to 14 residues. Germline CDR1 is LGHDT and CDR2 is YNNKEL (reference sequence). The CDR3 is CASSQDMYQETQYF. In DNA, the CDR3 is TGTGCCAGCAGCCAAGACATGTACCAAGAGACCCAGTACTTC.

This chain connects TRBV15 to TRBJ2-3, with TRBD2 matching over 8 bases. Per germline, CDR1 LNHNV and CDR2 YYDKDF (reference sequence). The trim removed 5 bases at V and 3 bases at J, leaving 16 bases unmatched. CDR3 length equals 18 residues. The CDR3 DNA follows: TGTGCCACCAGCCCTCAGGAGGGGAGCGGGAGAGGGACAGATACGCAGTATTTT. Translation: CATSPQEGSGRGTDTQYF. The full variable domain, rest sourced from reference TRBV15 and TRBJ2-3, is DAMVIQNPRYQVTQFGKPVTLSCSQTLNHNVMYWYQQKSSQAPKLLFHYYDKDFNNEADTPDNFQSRRPNTSFCFLDIRSPGLGDTAMYLCATSPQEGSGRGTDTQYFGPGTRLTVL.

In its sample, this clonotype was seen a few times. CDR3 loop: CSARSYLEREGQETQYF. The CDR3, as DNA: TGCAGTGCTAGATCATACCTCGAGCGGGAGGGGCAAGAGACCCAGTACTTC. The V and J genes are TRBV20-1 and TRBJ2-5, with 10 bases identical to TRBD2. The J segment lost 2 bases and the V segment lost 2 bases, leaving 11 bases of the junction unmatched. CDR3 length equals 17 residues. CDR1 is DFQATT, CDR2 SNEGSKA, per germline (reference sequence).

In its sample, this clonotype was seen a few times. This chain joins TRBV27 and TRBJ1-3; tentatively, D is TRBD1 (6 bases). The V and J ends lost 2 bases and 0 bases respectively, with 8 bases between them. This CDR3 contains 15 residues. Germline lookup yields CDR1 MNHEY and CDR2 SMNVEV (reference sequence). DNA of the CDR3: TGTGCCAGCAGTTTAGGGGGGCGCTCTGGAAACACCATATATTTT. Its protein is CASSLGGRSGNTIYF.

The CDR3 loop reads CASSTLTGATSGANVLTF. Here the CDR3 DNA reads TGTGCCAGCAGTACACTGACAGGCGCTACCTCTGGGGCCAACGTCCTGACTTTC. The V and J genes are TRBV6-1 and TRBJ2-6; D may be TRBD1 (6 bases). CDR3 length equals 18 residues. Between the trimmed V and J ends, which lost 5 bases and 0 bases, there was a span of 17 bases. Germline CDR1 is MNHNS and CDR2 is SASEGT.

This clonotype has ten or more counts. The chain employs TRBV2 and TRBJ2-1; D possibly corresponds to TRBD1 (6 bases). Looked up from germline, CDR1 is SNHLY and CDR2 is FYNNEI. This CDR3 has 14 amino acids. Trimming took 6 bases from V and 0 from J, leaving 9 bases between them. The CDR3 region is CASSGQPSYNEQFF. DNA of the CDR3: TGTGCCAGCAGCGGACAGCCCTCCTACAATGAGCAGTTCTTC.

The table lists this clonotype with many counts. This chain links TRBV20-1 with TRBJ2-1; TRBD2 aligns across 12 bases. This CDR3 region has 15 residues. CDR1 and CDR2 from the germline V gene are DFQATT and SNEGSKA (reference sequence). The V gene end was trimmed by 0 bases and the J gene end by 10 bases; junction bases not matched to a gene: 7. Written as DNA, the CDR3 is TGCAGTGCTAGAGACCGGGGACTAGCGGGTCGCGAGCAGTTCTTC. It encodes CSARDRGLAGREQFF.

Only a few counts were recorded for this clonotype. This sequence joins TRBV20-1 and TRBJ2-1, with TRBD2 matching over 7 bases. Per germline, CDR1 DFQATT and CDR2 SNEGSKA (reference sequence). The CDR3 is made up of 12 amino acids. CDR3 sequence: CRLDSGMVEQFF. The CDR3 region has the DNA TGCAGGCTTGACAGCGGGATGGTTGAGCAGTTCTTC.

This clonotype has a count of ten or more. V is TRBV15 and J is TRBJ2-7, with 9 bases aligning to TRBD1. In germline, CDR1 is LNHNV, CDR2 YYDKDF (reference sequence). The CDR3 has 13 amino acids. V dropped 0 bases and J dropped 8; count of bases not matched to a gene: 2. The CDR3 reads CATSREGTGQQYF. The CDR3 DNA reads as TGTGCCACCAGCAGAGAGGGGACAGGGCAGCAGTACTTC.

The genes are TRBV7-9 and TRBJ2-5, with 14 bases that match TRBD2. Germline loops: CDR1 SEHNR, CDR2 FQNEAQ (reference sequence). The V gene end was trimmed by 5 bases and the J gene end by 3 bases; junction bases not matched to a gene: 5. This CDR3 spans 16 amino acids. The CDR3 is CASSVGTSGRKETQYF. The CDR3, as DNA: TGTGCCAGCAGCGTAGGGACTAGCGGGAGAAAAGAGACCCAGTACTTC.

This clonotype was seen more than once but under ten times. CDR3 amino acids: CSARGSLYNEQFF. Written as DNA, the CDR3 is TGCAGTGCTAGAGGGTCGCTATACAATGAGCAGTTCTTC. The chain uses TRBV20-1 and TRBJ2-1; no firm D call. CDR3 length equals 13 residues. V dropped 1 base and J dropped 4 bases, with 8 bases sitting between them. CDR1 DFQATT and CDR2 SNEGSKA come from the germline V gene (reference sequence).

This clonotype was counted a few times. The V and J genes are TRBV19 and TRBJ1-2; no reliable D call. This CDR3 spans 17 amino acids. Germline CDR1 LNHDA, CDR2 SQIVND (reference sequence). Trimming cost V 5 bases and J 5 bases, with 24 bases left between them. CDR3 DNA: TGTGCCAGTAGTGGGAGTCGCCTTACTCTATCTTGGTATGGCTACACCTTC. It translates to CASSGSRLTLSWYGYTF. Variable domain in full (rest from reference TRBV19 and TRBJ1-2): DGGITQSPKYLFRKEGQNVTLSCEQNLNHDAMYWYRQDPGQGLRLIYYSQIVNDFQKGDIAEGYSVSREKKESFPLTVTSAQKNPTAFYLCASSGSRLTLSWYGYTFGSGTRLTVV.

This clonotype has at least ten counts. This chain uses TRBV6-5 with TRBJ2-7; D uncertain. This CDR3 is built from 14 residues. Trimming removed 2 bases at V and 2 bases at J, with 10 bases between. Germline CDR1 and CDR2: MNHEY and SVGAGI. CDR3 nucleotides: TGTGCCAGCAGTTACAACCTTGGCCCCTACGAGCAGTACTTC. Amino acids: CASSYNLGPYEQYF.

This clonotype has a count of ten or more. CDR3 in amino acids: CATSPDSGGARSDTQYF. The CDR3 region has the DNA TGTGCCACCAGTCCGGATAGCGGGGGGGCCAGGTCAGATACGCAGTATTTT. The gene calls are TRBV24-1 and TRBJ2-3; 11 bases line up with TRBD2. Germline loops: CDR1 KGHDR, CDR2 SFDVKD. With 6 bases clipped from V and 4 bases from J, the junction kept 11 bases outside the gene matches. The CDR3 runs 17 residues.

This clonotype occurred many times. The gene calls are TRBV7-2 and TRBJ1-2, with D possibly being TRBD1 (6 bases). Trimming shortened V by 4 bases and J by 4 bases, and 16 bases separated the two germline ends. This CDR3 is 15 amino acids long. Germline-derived CDR1 and CDR2 are SGHTA and FQGNSA. Here the CDR3 reads CASSSTPGTSYGYTF. CDR3 nucleotide sequence: TGTGCCAGCAGCTCCACGCCCGGGACAAGCTATGGCTACACCTTC. Combining the CDR3 with reference TRBV7-2 and TRBJ1-2 gives the whole variable domain GAGVSQSPSNKVTEKGKDVELRCDPISGHTALYWYRQSLGQGLEFLIYFQGNSAPDKSGLPSDRFSAERTGGSVSTLTIQRTQQEDSAVYLCASSSTPGTSYGYTFGSGTRLTVV.

This clonotype was recorded a few times. The V and J genes are TRBV5-1 and TRBJ1-1; TRBD1 is a possible D gene (6 bases). Germline V gene data show CDR1 as SGHRS and CDR2 as YFSETQ. CDR3 length: 15 residues. V shed 1 base and J shed 2 bases, with 12 bases lying between them. The CDR3 DNA follows: TGCGCCAGCAGCTTGTCGGGGGGCGAAAACACTGAAGCTTTCTTT. Protein sequence: CASSLSGGENTEAFF.

This clonotype was picked up many times. The chain couples TRBV29-1 to TRBJ2-1, with a possible D match to TRBD2 (5 bases). This CDR3 contains 15 residues. Germline V CDR1 and CDR2: SQVTM, ANQGSEA. Deletions cut 0 bases from V and 0 bases from J, with 9 bases between. CDR3 DNA sequence: TGCAGCGTTGAAGATTTGGCGGGCTCCTACAATGAGCAGTTCTTC. It encodes CSVEDLAGSYNEQFF.

This clonotype was picked up many times. This sequence joins TRBV6-1 and TRBJ1-6; D remains unclear. The CDR3 runs to 15 residues. Trimming stripped 10 bases from V and 6 bases from J, with 19 bases between. The germline CDR1 and CDR2 sequences are MNHNS and SASEGT. The CDR3 DNA reads TGTGCCACCCGGTGGGGAGGTTCTGCTAATTCACCCCTCCACTTT. Residues: CATRWGGSANSPLHF.

This clonotype was picked up many times. The chain carries TRBV27 and TRBJ1-1; 10 bases are a match to TRBD1. J lost 6 bases, V lost 3 bases, and 10 bases had no gene match. The CDR3 contains 16 residues. The germline gives CDR1 MNHEY, CDR2 SMNVEV (reference sequence). CDR3 amino acids: CASSFLPGTGAPEAFF. For the CDR3, the DNA is TGTGCCAGCAGTTTTCTACCTGGGACAGGGGCCCCTGAAGCTTTCTTT.

The table lists this clonotype with many counts. This chain joins TRBV10-3 and TRBJ1-5; D not certain. Germline-derived CDR1 and CDR2 are ENHRY and SYGVKD. The CDR3 has 14 residues. Trimming took 0 bases from V and 6 from J, leaving 9 bases between them. CDR3 DNA: TGTGCCATCAGTGAGTCGAGTGCGGGTCAGCCCCAGCATTTT. As protein: CAISESSAGQPQHF.

At least ten counts were recorded for this clonotype. V and J are TRBV20-1 and TRBJ2-1, with 7 nucleotides matching TRBD2. CDR3 length: 14 residues. J gave up 8 bases and V 0 bases, and 7 bases lay outside the gene matches. In germline, CDR1 is DFQATT, CDR2 SNEGSKA (reference sequence). The CDR3, as DNA: TGCAGTGCTAGAGATCTCGCGGGAGTCTATGAGCAGTTCTTC. Its protein product is CSARDLAGVYEQFF.

This clonotype showed up just a few times. The rearrangement uses TRBV11-3 and TRBJ2-7, with 8 bases fitting TRBD1. The germline CDR1 and CDR2 sequences are SGHNT and YENEEA. This CDR3 comprises 14 residues. V lost 5 bases, J lost 2 bases, and 5 bases stayed unmatched. The CDR3 DNA is TGTGCCAGCAGCGCCCGACAGGGGACCTACGAGCAGTACTTC. Translated, it gives CASSARQGTYEQYF.

As regards this clonotype: Its ends do not fully match the called genes, so a read error is possible. The chain employs TRBV7-9 and TRBJ1-1, with no clear D. CDR3 length: 13 residues. Germline loops: CDR1 SEHNR, CDR2 FQNEAQ (reference sequence). The CDR3 region is CACSLKPNTEAFF. CDR3 DNA: TGTGCCTGCAGCTTAAAACCGAACACTGAAGCTTTCTTT.

CDR3 sequence: CASSQGGGWAGELFF. The DNA for the CDR3 is TGTGCCAGCAGCCAAGGAGGGGGATGGGCCGGGGAGCTGTTTTTT. The rearrangement links TRBV3-1 to TRBJ2-2, with D possibly being TRBD1 (6 bases). The ends were cut back, 1 base at V and 6 bases at J, with 12 bases in the middle. Germline CDR1 reads LGHDT; CDR2 reads YNNKEL (reference sequence). The CDR3 is 15 residues long.

In this sample, this clonotype turned up many times. J is TRBJ2-3 and V is TRBV7-9; 14 bases fit TRBD2. With 5 bases clipped from V and 2 bases from J, the junction kept 9 bases outside the gene matches. CDR3 length: 18 amino acids. Germline assignment: CDR1 SEHNR and CDR2 FQNEAQ (reference sequence). The CDR3 coding sequence is TGTGCCAGCAGCCCTTCGTGGACTAGCGGGGGGTCCACAGATACGCAGTATTTT. This codes for CASSPSWTSGGSTDTQYF.